The next 21 T cell receptor beta chains were all read from a single sample in a study of shared clonotypes between healthy human individuals. The table came from immunoSEQ multiplex PCR; TCRdb's copy has only in-frame clones and leaves some out. Altogether 950,000 to 1,200,000 clones are present, 60% to 85% being singletons, with the ten largest covering 0.89%. Sequencing used memory CD4+ T cells from PBMCs. The subset: CD45RA-negative fraction. The receptors derive from a man between 18 and 29 years old in good health. Some clones in this sample may be carry-over from other donors' samples.

In nucleotides, the CDR3 is TGTGCCGTCGGATTGGACACTGAAGCTTTCTTT. Its protein product is CAVGLDTEAFF. The rearrangement joins TRBV10-3 to TRBJ1-1; no firm D call. The V gene lost 11 bases and the J gene lost 3 bases, with 10 bases spanning the gap. This CDR3 spans 11 amino acids. From germline, CDR1 is ENHRY and CDR2 SYGVKD.

The chain joins TRBV7-9 to TRBJ2-5, with TRBD2 as a possible D gene (6 bases). The CDR3 sequence is 16 residues long. Germline values: CDR1 SEHNR, CDR2 FQNEAQ (reference sequence). V lost 5 bases to trimming and J lost 5 bases, with 21 bases between them. The CDR3 nucleotides are TGTGCCAGCAGCCCCCCGTATCGGGGGAGCCGGGAGACCCAGTACTTC. This gives the protein CASSPPYRGSRETQYF.

The chain combines TRBV5-1 with TRBJ2-2; D is undetermined. Germline loops: CDR1 SGHRS, CDR2 YFSETQ. This CDR3 has 13 residues. With 0 bases removed from V and 6 bases from J, the gap between germline ends came to 6 bases. The CDR3 loop reads CASSLELAGELFF. For the CDR3, the DNA is TGCGCCAGCAGCTTGGAATTGGCCGGGGAGCTGTTTTTT.

Written as DNA, the CDR3 is TGCGCCAGCAGCCAGAGGACTAGTTCCGGGGAGCTGTTTTTT. It codes for CASSQRTSSGELFF. The chain has TRBV4-1 and TRBJ2-2; 7 bases map to TRBD2. From germline, CDR1 is MGHRA and CDR2 YSYEKL. V gave up 3 bases and J gave up 6 bases; unmatched junction bases: 4. The CDR3 length is 14 residues.

This chain joins TRBV28 and TRBJ2-7; 10 nucleotides align to TRBD1. The ends lost 6 bases at V and 1 base at J; junction bases unmatched: 6. Germline V gives CDR1 MDHEN, CDR2 SYDVKM. The CDR3 is 15 residues long. Here the CDR3 reads CASSPTGGASYEQYF. The CDR3 DNA follows: TGTGCCAGCAGCCCGACAGGGGGCGCTTCCTACGAGCAGTACTTC.

This rearrangement joins TRBV6-1 to TRBJ1-2; D is undetermined. There are 13 residues in the CDR3. V lost 1 base and J 8 bases, leaving 11 bases between the germline ends. Germline V gives CDR1 MNHNS, CDR2 SASEGT. The CDR3 protein is CASSEGVGRGYTF. DNA for the CDR3: TGTGCCAGCAGTGAAGGCGTTGGCCGGGGCTACACCTTC.

The sample holds one count of this clone. This chain uses TRBV6-5 with TRBJ1-1, with D perhaps TRBD1 (5 bases). The ends were cut back, 0 bases at V and 9 bases at J, with 17 bases in the middle. In germline, CDR1 is MNHEY, CDR2 SVGAGI. CDR3 length: 15 residues. CDR3 sequence reads: CASSYSQGVFDKAFF. The CDR3, as DNA: TGTGCCAGCAGTTACTCGCAGGGAGTGTTTGATAAAGCTTTCTTT.

The chain joins TRBV6-4 to TRBJ1-5, with TRBD1 matching 7 bases. Trimming took 2 bases from V and 2 from J; bases not matched to a gene: 9. Germline V gene data show CDR1 as MRHNA and CDR2 as SNTAGT. The CDR3 runs to 17 residues. CDR3 sequence reads: CASSDRQGVIGNQPQHF. DNA for the CDR3: TGTGCCAGCAGTGACAGGCAGGGGGTTATTGGCAATCAGCCCCAGCATTTT.

The chain carries TRBV6-1 and TRBJ2-1; D might be TRBD2 (5 bases). The CDR3 sequence is 15 residues long. V was shortened by 3 bases and J by 0 bases, with 9 bases between the two germline ends. CDR1 is MNHNS, CDR2 SASEGT, per germline. CDR3 nucleotides: TGTGCCAGCAGTGAGGCAGGACTCTCCTACAATGAGCAGTTCTTC. This gives the protein CASSEAGLSYNEQFF.

This clone was seen just once. This chain uses TRBV2 with TRBJ1-2; D uncertain. Trimming removed 4 bases at V and 0 bases at J, with 9 bases between. The germline CDR1 and CDR2 sequences are SNHLY and FYNNEI. The CDR3 is made up of 14 amino acids. CDR3 nucleotide sequence: TGTGCCAGCAGTGCCGCCGGGACTAACTATGGCTACACCTTC. Translated: CASSAAGTNYGYTF.

This clone was counted a few times. The chain is built from TRBV6-5 and TRBJ2-3; D might be TRBD1 or TRBD2, each matching 5 bases. The length of the CDR3 is 14 residues. The germline V gene encodes CDR1 MNHEY and CDR2 SVGAGI. V lost 6 bases to trimming and J lost 2 bases, with 12 bases between them. CDR3 in amino acids: CASRGDGLTDTQYF. For the CDR3, the DNA is TGTGCCAGCAGGGGGGACGGCCTCACAGATACGCAGTATTTT.

A single count supports this clone. The chain links TRBV10-3 to TRBJ2-3; possibly TRBD1 or TRBD2 for D (5 bases each). Trimming stripped 0 bases from V and 4 bases from J, with 14 bases between. The CDR3 is made up of 16 amino acids. The germline gives CDR1 ENHRY, CDR2 SYGVKD. CDR3 DNA: TGTGCCATCAGTGAGTCTCTGGGAAGAGGGGCAGATACGCAGTATTTT. Translating it yields CAISESLGRGADTQYF.

Written as DNA, the CDR3 is TGTGCCAGCAGTTTAATGGCCAGGGGTTACACCGGGGAGCTGTTTTTT. The encoded protein is CASSLMARGYTGELFF. The V gene is TRBV27, the J gene TRBJ2-2, with D possibly matching TRBD1 (6 bases). Per germline, CDR1 MNHEY and CDR2 SMNVEV (reference sequence). The ends were cut back, 2 bases at V and 3 bases at J, with 13 bases in the middle. This CDR3 is built from 16 residues.

In its sample, this clone was seen a few times. The chain uses TRBV6-5 and TRBJ1-6, with a tentative D call TRBD1 (6 bases). In germline, CDR1 is MNHEY, CDR2 SVGAGI. V lost 2 bases and J 9 bases, leaving 11 bases between the germline ends. CDR3 length: 14 residues. The CDR3 bases are TGTGCCAGCAGTTACACAGGGAGGGGTTCACCCCTCCACTTT. Translated, it gives CASSYTGRGSPLHF.

This clone appeared once. J is TRBJ2-7 and V is TRBV28; D unclear. This CDR3 has 16 residues. CDR1 and CDR2 from the germline V gene are MDHEN and SYDVKM. V gave up 3 bases and J gave up 0 bases, with 15 bases separating them. The CDR3 DNA follows: TGTGCCAGCAGTTTTGCCAGGAGCCTTCACTCCTACGAGCAGTACTTC. Translating it yields CASSFARSLHSYEQYF.

The chain links TRBV5-4 to TRBJ1-2; D is unresolved. The CDR3 totals 12 residues. V lost 1 base and J 8 bases, leaving 9 bases between the germline ends. Germline V lookup: CDR1 SGHNT, CDR2 YYREEE (reference sequence). CDR3 coding DNA: TGTGCCAGCAGCTTGAATGTGGGGGGCTACACCTTC. This gives the protein CASSLNVGGYTF.

The chain recombines TRBV5-1 with TRBJ2-1, with TRBD2 matching over 9 bases. The germline gives CDR1 SGHRS, CDR2 YFSETQ. The trim removed 1 base at V and 6 bases at J, leaving 5 bases unmatched. The CDR3 sequence is 15 residues long. CDR3 nucleotide sequence: TGCGCCAGCAGCTTGTTTCTGCGGGAGGGCAATGAGCAGTTCTTC. It is translated as CASSLFLREGNEQFF.

The chain recombines TRBV25-1 with TRBJ2-5, with 8 bases identical to TRBD2. The trim removed 3 bases at V and 2 bases at J, leaving 8 bases unmatched. The CDR3 contains 16 residues. Germline CDR1 MGHDK, CDR2 SYGVNS. As DNA, the CDR3 is TGTGCCAGCAGTGACCCTAGCGGGCCGCCTCAAGAGACCCAGTACTTC. Protein: CASSDPSGPPQETQYF.

This chain links TRBV7-9 with TRBJ2-5, with TRBD1 identical over 8 bases. Losses at the gene ends were 6 bases for V and 4 bases for J; bases not matched to a gene: 10. Germline CDR1 SEHNR, CDR2 FQNEAQ (reference sequence). This CDR3 comprises 15 residues. CDR3 bases: TGTGCCAGCAGGCGACAGGGGCATGGTTTAGAGACCCAGTACTTC. Protein: CASRRQGHGLETQYF.

The chain recombines TRBV5-1 with TRBJ2-7; TRBD1 is a possible D gene (6 bases). Trimming took 3 bases from V and 2 from J, leaving 12 bases between them. Looked up from germline, CDR1 is SGHRS and CDR2 is YFSETQ. This CDR3 has 14 amino acids. CDR3 amino acids: CASSSKGTPYEQYF. CDR3 nucleotide sequence: TGCGCCAGCAGCTCGAAGGGGACACCCTACGAGCAGTACTTC.

The chain couples TRBV5-1 to TRBJ2-3; weak D call: TRBD1 (5 bases). CDR1 and CDR2 from the germline V gene are SGHRS and YFSETQ. Trimming cost V 3 bases and J 2 bases, with 10 bases left between them. The CDR3 is made up of 14 amino acids. CDR3 DNA sequence: TGCGCCAGCAGCTACCAAGGGGTCACAGATACGCAGTATTTT. It encodes CASSYQGVTDTQYF. Full variable domain (missing parts from reference TRBV5-1 and TRBJ2-3): KAGVTQTPRYLIKTRGQQVTLSCSPISGHRSVSWYQQTPGQGLQFLFEYFSETQRNKGNFPGRFSGRQFSNSRSEMNVSTLELGDSALYLCASSYQGVTDTQYFGPGTRLTVL.